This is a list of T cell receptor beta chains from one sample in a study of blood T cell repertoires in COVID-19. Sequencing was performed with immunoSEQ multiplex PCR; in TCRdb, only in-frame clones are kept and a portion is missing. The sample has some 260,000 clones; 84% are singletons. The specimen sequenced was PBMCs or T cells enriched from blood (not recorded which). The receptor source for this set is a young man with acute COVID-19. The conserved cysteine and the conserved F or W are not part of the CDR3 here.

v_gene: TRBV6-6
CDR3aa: ASSRDPAGAYNEQF

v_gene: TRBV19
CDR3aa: ASSARRVEGNTIY

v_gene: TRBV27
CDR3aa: ASSSGVGNQPQH

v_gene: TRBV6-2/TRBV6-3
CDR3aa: ASSKRRDRNYGYT

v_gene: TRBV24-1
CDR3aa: ATEYVQAGELF

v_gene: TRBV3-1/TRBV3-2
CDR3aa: ASSHPLDSAANYGYT

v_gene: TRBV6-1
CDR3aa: ASSGGQTNTETAF

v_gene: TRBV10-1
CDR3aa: ASSALRQPQH

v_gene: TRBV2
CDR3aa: ASRGLRSTNTDTQY

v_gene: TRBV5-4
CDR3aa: ASSPGGYQETQY

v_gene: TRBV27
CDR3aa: ASSVRTEQF

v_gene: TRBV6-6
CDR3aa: ASSYDGQGNTGELF

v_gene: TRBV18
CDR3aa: ASSPRQGDGQPQH

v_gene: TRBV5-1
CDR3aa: ASSPGTDGYT

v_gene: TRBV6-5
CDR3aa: ASRIEGEPSHEQF

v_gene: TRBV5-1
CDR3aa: ASRAYGQGSYNEQF

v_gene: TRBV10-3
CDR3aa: AISGTDRGLDGYT

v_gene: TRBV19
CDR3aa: ASSPATGANTEAF

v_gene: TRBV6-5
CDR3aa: AGRQGVVPGELF

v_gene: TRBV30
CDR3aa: AWGGQFSNQPQH

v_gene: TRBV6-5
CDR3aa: ASKHIGQGLETQY

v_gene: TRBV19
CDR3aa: ASSAARDRGREKLF

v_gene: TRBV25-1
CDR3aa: ASSGPPGQGDSTDTQY

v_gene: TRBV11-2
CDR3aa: ASSLVQRPGELF

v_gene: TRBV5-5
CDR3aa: ASSLARGPDTQY

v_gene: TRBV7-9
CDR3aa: ASSLGTGALSNQPQH

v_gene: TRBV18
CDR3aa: ASSSGGGNTIY

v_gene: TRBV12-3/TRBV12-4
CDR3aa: ASSLKGAGAF

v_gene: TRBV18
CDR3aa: ASSSRTATNEKLF

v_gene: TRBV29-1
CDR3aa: SVGTSGSYGELF

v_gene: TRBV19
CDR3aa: ASKSGGLDMNTEAF

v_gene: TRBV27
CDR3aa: ASSFRAVYNEQF

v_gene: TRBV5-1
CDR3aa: ASSPGTVEKLF

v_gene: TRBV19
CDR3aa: ASSIYLREINSPLH

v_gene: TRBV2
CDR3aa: ASSKSAGGPKTGELF

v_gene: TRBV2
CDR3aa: ASSEGRGLQPQH

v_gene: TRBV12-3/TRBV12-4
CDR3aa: ASNINTGELF

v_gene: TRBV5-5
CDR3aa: ASSFFPSSYNEQF

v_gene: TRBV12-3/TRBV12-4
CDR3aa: ASSFTGANVLT

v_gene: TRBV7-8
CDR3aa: ASSLDGLSNEKLF

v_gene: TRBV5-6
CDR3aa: ASSSDSEAKNIQY

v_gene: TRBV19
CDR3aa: ASSIGGGSGANVLT

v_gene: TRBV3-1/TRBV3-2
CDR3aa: ASSQFTSRDNSPLH

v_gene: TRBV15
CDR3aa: ATSTRQGTHNEQF

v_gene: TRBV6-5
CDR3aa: ASRLPGAGELF

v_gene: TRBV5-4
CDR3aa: ASSQQTGWNTGELF

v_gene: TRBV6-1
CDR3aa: ASSEMVRGWANNSPLH

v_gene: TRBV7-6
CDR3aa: ASSLTGDRTWSGYT

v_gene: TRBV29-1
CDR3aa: STGGTSGSIRRNEQF

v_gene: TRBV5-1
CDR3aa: ASSPDSQGALNTEAF

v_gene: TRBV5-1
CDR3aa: ASSLDRQGTSDTQY

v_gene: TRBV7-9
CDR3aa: ASSLYLAGTYNEQF

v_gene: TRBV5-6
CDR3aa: ASSPFPGYANTGELF